The T cell receptor (beta chain) under discussion was sequenced for a study of cytomegalovirus exposure and HLA in healthy donors. Whole-study context: About four fifths of a few hundred genotyped donors fell in the Caucasian-associated ancestry cluster.

This CDR3 region has 12 residues. The germline V gene encodes CDR1 KGHSH and CDR2 LQKENI. V lost 8 bases and J lost 7; bases outside the gene matches: 3. With regard to this clone: Its specificity is not known.

Overall study findings and caveats: The listing of 150 to 200 TCR beta chains classed them as cytomegalovirus-associated. It was in a later analysis that TCR association rates were seen to vary by HLA locus, highest for DRB1 and lowest for HLA-C.

This PCR relied on a set of 60 Vbeta primers and 13 Jbeta primers. TCRdb keeps only in-frame clones here, not all; method: immunoSEQ multiplex PCR. This sample has almost 200,000 clones, with about 76% found just once. Samples came from healthy bone marrow donors. V and J are TRBV18 and TRBJ1-2, with TRBD1 matching 11 bases. This receptor was identified in a male donor in good health and CMV-seropositive. The sample taken for sequencing was PBMCs. The CDR3 loop is CASGQGASGYTF. The CDR3 nucleotides are TGTGCCAGCGGACAGGGGGCGTCTGGCTACACCTTC.